One and the same sample provided the 21 T cell receptor beta chains below, sequenced in a study of blood T cell repertoires in COVID-19. This table comes from immunoSEQ multiplex PCR, and its TCRdb copy is limited to in-frame clones, with some not included. The table has about 200,000 clones, 80% to 90% seen once. Sequenced sample: peripheral blood. The source is a woman aged 50 to 60 with acute or convalescent COVID-19.

The chain's CDR3 is CASSTSRQTDTGELFF. CDR3 nucleotides: TGTGCCAGCAGCACCTCAAGGCAGACAGACACCGGGGAGCTGTTTTTT. This chain uses TRBV9 with TRBJ2-2, with D perhaps TRBD1 (5 bases). The CDR3 is 16 amino acids. CDR1 and CDR2 from the germline V gene are SGDLS and YYNGEE. The V and J ends lost 4 bases and 3 bases respectively, with 16 bases between them.

The chain recombines TRBV5-4 with TRBJ2-5; tentative D call: TRBD1 (5 bases). CDR3 length: 14 residues. Germline loops: CDR1 SGHNT, CDR2 YYREEE (reference sequence). Trimming cost V 2 bases and J 4 bases, with 12 bases left between them. As DNA, the CDR3 is TGTGCCAGCAGCTTAGGACCCCAGGGAGAGACCCAGTACTTC. This encodes CASSLGPQGETQYF.

The chain couples TRBV7-9 to TRBJ1-2; 7 bases align to TRBD1. The germline V gene has CDR1 SEHNR and CDR2 FQNEAQ (reference sequence). With V trimmed by 0 bases and J by 7 bases, 5 bases remained unmatched. This CDR3 is 14 amino acids long. In nucleotides, the CDR3 is TGTGCCAGCAGCTTAGCATCCACAGGGGCTGGCTACACCTTC. Protein: CASSLASTGAGYTF.

The chain links TRBV23-1 to TRBJ1-2, with 9 bases fitting TRBD1. TRBV23-1 counts as an open reading frame of uncertain function. There are 17 residues in the CDR3. The V segment lost 6 bases and the J segment 7 bases; nucleotides outside the gene matches: 18. The CDR3 nucleotides are TGCGCCAGCAGCCCGGGTGAAACCGGGACAGGGTGGGCTGGCTACACCTTC. Amino acids: CASSPGETGTGWAGYTF.

The chain recombines TRBV27 with TRBJ2-7; D perhaps matches TRBD2 (5 bases). This CDR3 is 13 amino acids long. The germline V gene has CDR1 MNHEY and CDR2 SMNVEV (reference sequence). V gave up 4 bases and J gave up 3 bases, with 10 bases separating them. CDR3 residues: CASSSGYIYEQYF. The CDR3 bases are TGTGCCAGCAGTTCGGGGTATATCTACGAGCAGTACTTC.

The CDR3 sequence: CASSDWSGSYEQYF. CDR3 nucleotides: TGTGCCAGCAGTGACTGGAGCGGTTCCTACGAGCAGTACTTC. This sequence joins TRBV25-1 and TRBJ2-7, with D maybe TRBD2 (5 bases). CDR1 is MGHDK, CDR2 SYGVNS, per germline. V was trimmed by 3 bases and J by 1 base, leaving 10 bases between them. CDR3 length: 14 residues.

The chain is built from TRBV27 and TRBJ2-5; D unclear. Germline CDR1 reads MNHEY; CDR2 reads SMNVEV (reference sequence). The V and J ends lost 0 bases and 5 bases respectively, with 7 bases between them. The CDR3 spans 13 residues. The CDR3 loop is CASSLSSYETQYF. The CDR3 coding sequence is TGTGCCAGCAGTTTATCTAGCTATGAGACCCAGTACTTC.

This sequence joins TRBV5-8 and TRBJ1-1; D may be TRBD1 (6 bases). The CDR3 has 13 amino acids. Trimming took off 7 bases at V and 5 bases at J, with 15 bases between the two ends. Germline V lookup: CDR1 SGHTS, CDR2 YDEGEE. In nucleotides, the CDR3 is TGTGCCAGCGGGGGGGGGCGCAGGACTGAAGCTTTCTTT. Its protein is CASGGGRRTEAFF. Variable domain in full (rest from reference TRBV5-8 and TRBJ1-1): EAGVTQSPTHLIKTRGQQATLRCSPISGHTSVYWYQQALGLGLQFLLWYDEGEERNRGNFPPRFSGRQFPNYSSELNVNALELEDSALYLCASGGGRRTEAFFGQGTRLTVV.

J is TRBJ1-1 and V is TRBV19; TRBD1 aligns across 8 bases. The trim removed 4 bases at V and 7 bases at J, leaving 5 bases unmatched. CDR3 length: 13 amino acids. The germline V gene has CDR1 LNHDA and CDR2 SQIVND (reference sequence). The CDR3 nucleotides are TGTGCCAGTAGTACACAGGGGGATAGTGAAGCTTTCTTT. Its protein product is CASSTQGDSEAFF.

This clone was recorded only once. The chain joins TRBV6-5 to TRBJ2-1, with TRBD1 matching over 10 bases. J gave up 7 bases and V 2 bases, and 8 bases lay outside the gene matches. The germline V gene has CDR1 MNHEY and CDR2 SVGAGI. The CDR3 extends over 16 amino acids. The CDR3 here is CASSYEDRGLRNEQFF. CDR3 DNA: TGTGCCAGCAGTTACGAAGACAGGGGGCTTCGGAATGAGCAGTTCTTC.

The chain recombines TRBV7-8 with TRBJ2-1; TRBD1 agrees at 9 bases. Germline values: CDR1 SGHVS, CDR2 FQNEAQ. Germline trimming cut 0 bases from V and 8 bases from J; bases unmatched to any gene: 2. This CDR3 contains 14 residues. The CDR3 bases are TGTGCCAGCAGCTTAGCTTGGACAGGGGATGAGCAGTTCTTC. Residues: CASSLAWTGDEQFF.

This chain uses TRBV30 with TRBJ2-7, with TRBD1 as a possible D gene (6 bases). The CDR3 consists of 13 residues. CDR1 is GTSNPN, CDR2 SVGIG, per germline (reference sequence). The V end lost 2 bases, the J end lost 6 bases, and 14 bases lay between the germline ends. The CDR3 region has the DNA TGTGCCTGGAGTACAACCACAGGGCTCGAGCAGTACTTC. As protein: CAWSTTTGLEQYF.

The J gene is TRBJ1-1, the V gene TRBV29-1; the D gene is possibly TRBD1 (6 bases). Germline V gives CDR1 SQVTM, CDR2 ANQGSEA. This CDR3 spans 12 amino acids. V dropped 2 bases and J dropped 6 bases, with 10 bases sitting between them. The CDR3 loop reads CSVELKGAEAFF. CDR3 in DNA: TGCAGCGTTGAATTAAAGGGGGCTGAAGCTTTCTTT.

The CDR3 reads CASSSPGNQPQHF. In DNA, the CDR3 is TGTGCCAGCAGTTCTCCTGGCAATCAGCCCCAGCATTTT. The rearrangement joins TRBV6-6 to TRBJ1-5; D is ambiguous. Germline-derived CDR1 and CDR2 are MNHNY and SVGAGI (reference sequence). This CDR3 spans 13 amino acids. V was clipped by 4 bases and J by 2 bases, with 6 bases between them.

In this sample, this clone turned up once. The genes are TRBV10-3 and TRBJ2-1; 8 bases agree with TRBD2. The length of the CDR3 is 14 residues. V was pared by 4 bases and J by 8 bases, with 7 bases of the junction left unmatched. Germline CDR1 and CDR2: ENHRY and SYGVKD. CDR3 nucleotides: TGTGCCATCAGTGCCGGGACTAGAACCTATGAGCAGTTCTTC. Protein sequence: CAISAGTRTYEQFF.

This chain joins TRBV6-2 or TRBV6-3 and TRBJ2-2, with TRBD1 identical over 12 bases. The CDR3 contains 17 residues. The germline gives CDR1 MNHEY, CDR2 SVGEGT. J was trimmed by 8 bases and V by 0 bases; bases with no gene match: 7. The DNA for the CDR3 is TGTGCCAGCAGTTACTCGTGGGGACAGGGGGCGTCGGGGGAGCTGTTTTTT. Translation: CASSYSWGQGASGELFF.

CDR3 in amino acids: CASSAWNTEAFF. DNA for the CDR3: TGTGCCAGCAGTGCGTGGAACACTGAAGCTTTCTTT. V and J are TRBV2 and TRBJ1-1, with unresolved D. Germline V gene sequence: CDR1 SNHLY, CDR2 FYNNEI. The CDR3 consists of 12 residues. The V and J ends lost 4 bases and 1 base respectively, with 4 bases between them.

V usage is TRBV5-1 and J usage is TRBJ2-2; weak D call: TRBD1 (5 bases). The germline V and J ends were trimmed by 1 base and 7 bases, with 11 bases remaining between them. The CDR3 covers 14 residues. CDR1 is SGHRS and CDR2 is YFSETQ in the germline V gene. The CDR3 DNA is TGCGCCAGCAGCTTGTTGCAGGGTGGCGGGGAGCTGTTTTTT. It yields the protein CASSLLQGGGELFF. The whole variable domain, remainder taken from reference TRBV5-1 and TRBJ2-2, is KAGVTQTPRYLIKTRGQQVTLSCSPISGHRSVSWYQQTPGQGLQFLFEYFSETQRNKGNFPGRFSGRQFSNSRSEMNVSTLELGDSALYLCASSLLQGGGELFFGEGSRLTVL.

This clone turned up a few times. This rearrangement joins TRBV7-6 to TRBJ1-5; 7 bases map to TRBD1. Germline V lookup: CDR1 SGHVS, CDR2 FNYEAQ. V lost 2 bases and J lost 7; bases outside the gene matches: 14. The CDR3 is 17 residues long. The CDR3 loop is CASSLIFGTDQGQPQHF. As DNA, the CDR3 is TGTGCCAGCAGCTTAATATTCGGGACAGACCAGGGGCAGCCCCAGCATTTT.

CDR3 sequence: CASSESIRTSTDTQYF. CDR3 nucleotides: TGCGCCAGCAGTGAGTCGATTCGGACTAGCACAGATACGCAGTATTTT. This chain connects TRBV10-2 to TRBJ2-3; D is perhaps TRBD2 (5 bases). Germline lookup yields CDR1 WSHSY and CDR2 SAAADI. V was clipped by 0 bases and J by 0 bases, with 10 bases between them. CDR3 size: 16 residues.

The chain uses TRBV11-2 and TRBJ1-3, with a tentative D call TRBD1 (6 bases). Per germline, CDR1 SGHAT and CDR2 FQNNGV. CDR3 length: 14 amino acids. Trimming pared 5 bases from V and 0 bases from J, leaving 8 bases between. The CDR3 DNA reads TGTGCCAGCAGCCAAGGGGGCTCTGGAAACACCATATATTTT. Translating gives CASSQGGSGNTIYF.